This entry is about one TCR beta chain. Its antigen is unidentified. With 0 bases removed from V and 5 bases from J, the gap between germline ends came to 10 bases. The CDR3 sequence is 14 residues long. The germline gives CDR1 SGDLS, CDR2 YYNGEE. The data originate from a study of identical twins. The study, taken as a whole, reports: The study reached conclusions through statistical analysis that was cross-sectional, not following the same donors. For out-of-frame beta sequences, excess twin sharing was weaker. Models, which agreed with sharing between unrelated individuals, nonetheless underestimated the out-of-frame TCR alpha sharing seen in monozygotic twins.

Through template switching, a universal primer site was introduced, and the cDNA contained unique molecular identifiers. Using its own MiXCR run on the 5' RACE reads, TCRdb lists one record per CDR3 protein. The sample comprises some 1,600,000 distinct CDR3 sequences, 32% of which are singletons, and under 0.35% rests with the top ten. Specimen: cord blood. The rearrangement uses TRBV9 and TRBJ2-3, with D perhaps assigned TRBD1 or TRBD2 (6 bases each). The TCR was taken from a newborn girl in good health. The CDR3 DNA reads as TGTGCCAGCAGCGTAGGGGGGGCCGTAGATACGCAGTATTTT. Translation gives CASSVGGAVDTQYF.